This TCR beta chain is from a study of blood T cell repertoires in COVID-19. On the study more broadly: Collection of acute and convalescent COVID-19 samples took place in the United States, Italy and Spain. PBMCs, B-cell-depleted T cells, or T cells provided the cDNA or gDNA that made up the material.

Authors' data handling: Researchers report that nucleated cell counts were estimated from reference gene primer amplification. The protocol was immunoSEQ multiplex PCR, while the TCRdb copy is restricted to in-frame clones and leaves out a portion. For V, J and clone size, that table is used; D and trimming come from the DNA. The sample records over 55,000 clones, 70% to 90% being singletons. This CDR3 is 15 amino acids long. Germline lookup yields CDR1 SGHAT and CDR2 FQNNGV. V lost 5 bases and J lost 3; bases outside the gene matches: 10. This chain uses TRBV11-2 with TRBJ2-7, with 7 nucleotides matching TRBD2. The sequence was obtained from a woman older than 75 with acute or convalescent COVID-19. The specimen sequenced was peripheral blood. CDR3 loop: CASSVLLAVNYEQYF. The DNA of the CDR3 is TGTGCCAGCAGCGTACTCCTAGCGGTTAACTACGAGCAGTACTTC.